Shown below are 18 T cell receptor beta chains from a single sample sequenced in a study of T-cell reconstitution after alpha-beta-depleted transplantation in children (dated by TCRdb to about 2016). In the paper's terms, the treatment or condition label means: allogeneic hematopoietic cell transplantation with graft depleted of TCRalphabeta T cells and CD19 B cells. The library was prepared using PCR. For sequencing, an Illumina HiSeq 2500 was employed. Molecular barcoding was employed in the preparation of TCR libraries, with unique molecular identifiers being used to normalize TCRbeta repertoire quantification. TCRdb redid the processing of the public reads, applying fastp at Q25 and MiXCR, and retained in-frame beta chains. All rows with the same CDR3 protein become a single entry with the most common DNA and genes. The sample contains 250,000 to 400,000 distinct CDR3 sequences, around 20% of them found a single time. Clones ranked in the top ten supply approximately 11% of the sample.

Sequenced material: PBMCs, mostly from graft donor cells, taken 180 days after TCRalphabeta/CD19-depleted stem cell transplant. These receptors all stem from a male patient younger than 18 who had a stem cell transplant for acute lymphoblastic leukemia, so the T cells may come from the graft donor.

This sequence joins TRBV20-1 and TRBJ2-7; 15 positions match TRBD2. The CDR3 spans 13 residues. The V gene's germline CDR1 is DFQATT and CDR2 SNEGSKA (reference sequence). The CDR3 sequence: CSPGLAGGYEQYF. The CDR3 region has the DNA TGCAGCCCGGGACTAGCGGGAGGATACGAGCAGTACTTC.

V is TRBV20-1 and J is TRBJ1-5, with D unresolved. Germline CDR1 DFQATT, CDR2 SNEGSKA (reference sequence). Trimming shortened V by 0 bases and J by 3 bases, and 18 bases separated the two germline ends. The CDR3 runs 17 residues. The CDR3: CSARDTAADLFNQPQHF. The CDR3 nucleotides are TGCAGTGCTAGAGACACGGCTGCGGACCTATTCAATCAGCCCCAGCATTTT.

The CDR3 sequence: CASSLTGSVNEQFF. In DNA form, the CDR3 reads TGTGCCAGCAGCTTAACTGGGTCTGTTAATGAGCAGTTCTTC. This chain joins TRBV7-3 and TRBJ2-1; D is undetermined. V was shortened by 0 bases and J by 7 bases, with 10 bases between the two germline ends. Germline V gene data show CDR1 as SGHTA and CDR2 as FQGTGA. CDR3 length equals 14 residues. The variable domain in full, with the rest retrieved from reference TRBV7-3 and TRBJ2-1, is GAGVSQTPSNKVTEKGKYVELRCDPISGHTALYWYRQSLGQGPEFLIYFQGTGAADDSGLPNDRFFAVRPEGSVSTLKIQRTERGDSAVYLCASSLTGSVNEQFFGPGTRLTVL.

V and J are TRBV7-9 and TRBJ2-6; the D gene is possibly TRBD1 (7 bases). V was pared by 1 base and J by 9 bases, with 13 bases between. Germline V gives CDR1 SEHNR, CDR2 FQNEAQ (reference sequence). The CDR3 totals 15 residues. The CDR3 protein is CASSLGAGTDNVLTF. CDR3 bases: TGTGCCAGCAGCTTAGGGGCGGGGACAGACAACGTCCTGACTTTC.

This clonotype was counted a few times. CDR3 residues: CASSLSWGGLAGGPYNEQFF. The CDR3, as DNA: TGTGCCAGCAGCTTATCCTGGGGAGGACTAGCGGGAGGGCCCTACAATGAGCAGTTCTTC. The rearrangement uses TRBV7-6 and TRBJ2-1; 15 bases match TRBD2. The ends lost 2 bases at V and 2 bases at J; junction bases unmatched: 10. The CDR3 runs to 20 residues. Germline V gene sequence: CDR1 SGHVS, CDR2 FNYEAQ.

The chain couples TRBV9 to TRBJ2-5, with unresolved D. This CDR3 has 13 residues. Trimming pared 0 bases from V and 2 bases from J, leaving 5 bases between. Germline lookup yields CDR1 SGDLS and CDR2 YYNGEE. CDR3 nucleotide sequence: TGTGCCAGCAGCGTAGGCCCTCAAGAGACCCAGTACTTC. This encodes CASSVGPQETQYF.

The chain employs TRBV20-1 and TRBJ2-2, with 10 bases aligning to TRBD2. The CDR3 has 15 amino acids. The ends lost 3 bases at V and 1 base at J; junction bases unmatched: 2. CDR1 and CDR2 from the germline V gene are DFQATT and SNEGSKA (reference sequence). CDR3 DNA sequence: TGCAGTGCTAGGGGGACTAGCGTGAACACCGGGGAGCTGTTTTTT. This sequence encodes CSARGTSVNTGELFF.

There are a few counts of this clonotype. The rearrangement uses TRBV20-1 and TRBJ2-1; no firm D call. The V and J ends lost 3 bases and 6 bases respectively, with 21 bases between them. The CDR3 sequence is 16 residues long. Germline loops: CDR1 DFQATT, CDR2 SNEGSKA (reference sequence). CDR3 region: CSASRWRRRDGNEQFF. The CDR3 bases are TGCAGTGCTAGTCGCTGGCGACGAAGAGATGGCAATGAGCAGTTCTTC.

V is TRBV24-1 and J is TRBJ2-1; D is ambiguous. The CDR3 is 16 residues long. Per germline, CDR1 KGHDR and CDR2 SFDVKD. The V and J ends lost 3 bases and 0 bases respectively, with 11 bases between them. The CDR3 DNA reads as TGTGCCACCAGTGATCAACGAGCCCACTCCTACAATGAGCAGTTCTTC. As protein: CATSDQRAHSYNEQFF.

The gene calls are TRBV7-9 and TRBJ2-3, with TRBD2 identical over 8 bases. The germline CDR1 and CDR2 sequences are SEHNR and FQNEAQ (reference sequence). The CDR3 totals 16 residues. J gave up 4 bases and V 1 base, and 7 bases lay outside the gene matches. DNA of the CDR3: TGTGCCAGCAGCTTAGTCGCGACTAGCGTACCAGATACGCAGTATTTT. Protein product: CASSLVATSVPDTQYF. The entire variable domain, with the rest obtained from reference TRBV7-9 and TRBJ2-3, is as follows: DTGVSQNPRHKITKRGQNVTFRCDPISEHNRLYWYRQTLGQGPEFLTYFQNEAQLEKSRLLSDRFSAERPKGSFSTLEIQRTEQGDSAMYLCASSLVATSVPDTQYFGPGTRLTVL.

This clonotype appeared a few times. The chain has TRBV12-3 or TRBV12-4 and TRBJ1-2; D not resolved. The CDR3 covers 12 residues. V lost 1 base to trimming and J lost 5 bases, with 5 bases between them. CDR3 DNA: TGTGCCAGCAGTTTAGTAAGATATGGCTACACCTTC. Translated: CASSLVRYGYTF.

The rearrangement joins TRBV5-6 to TRBJ2-1; D not resolved. The CDR3 is 12 residues long. Per germline, CDR1 SGHDT and CDR2 YYEEEE. V dropped 0 bases and J dropped 6 bases, with 4 bases sitting between them. CDR3 in amino acids: CASSLVRNEQFF. The CDR3 region has the DNA TGTGCCAGCAGCTTGGTCCGCAATGAGCAGTTCTTC.

The chain carries TRBV27 and TRBJ2-7; TRBD2 is a possible D gene (6 bases). CDR3 size: 14 residues. V lost 3 bases, J lost 4 bases, and 13 bases lay in between. The V gene's germline CDR1 is MNHEY and CDR2 SMNVEV (reference sequence). This CDR3 is CASSLEGWGYEQYF. For the CDR3, the DNA is TGTGCCAGCAGTTTGGAGGGTTGGGGTTACGAGCAGTACTTC.

The chain combines TRBV7-7 with TRBJ2-2; TRBD2 might be the D (5 bases). V gave up 5 bases and J gave up 4 bases, with 11 bases separating them. The CDR3 loop spans 14 amino acids. The germline V gene encodes CDR1 SSHAT and CDR2 FNYEAQ (reference sequence). CDR3 residues: CASSRRRGTGELFF. The CDR3 DNA sequence: TGTGCCAGCAGCCGAAGACGGGGCACCGGGGAGCTGTTTTTT.

V and J are TRBV6-4 and TRBJ1-1; the match to TRBD1 covers 8 bases. The CDR3 length is 18 residues. The trim removed 5 bases at V and 0 bases at J, leaving 14 bases unmatched. The germline CDR1 and CDR2 sequences are MRHNA and SNTAGT. This CDR3 is CASSRQDRDIPMNTEAFF. CDR3 in DNA: TGTGCCAGCAGTCGACAGGACAGGGACATTCCAATGAACACTGAAGCTTTCTTT.

This clonotype was counted between two and nine times. The rearrangement uses TRBV11-2 and TRBJ1-1, with D maybe TRBD1 (5 bases). The germline gives CDR1 SGHAT, CDR2 FQNNGV. V was cut by 3 bases and J by 3 bases, with 17 bases left in between. The CDR3 extends over 16 amino acids. The CDR3 DNA sequence: TGTGCCAGCAGCTTGCAGAGTTTAAGGGGTTACACTGAAGCTTTCTTT. It codes for CASSLQSLRGYTEAFF.

The chain joins TRBV21-1 to TRBJ1-5; no DNA check was done on the table's D call, TRBD1. TRBV21-1 is shown as a pseudogene. This CDR3 is 14 amino acids long. In DNA form, the CDR3 reads TGTGCCAGCACCCAAGGACAGGGTCGGCAGCCCCAGCATTTT. Translating it yields CASTQGQGRQPQHF.

The V call is TRBV5-6, the J call TRBJ1-2; possibly TRBD1 for D (6 bases). V was pared by 4 bases and J by 4 bases, with 17 bases between. Germline assignment: CDR1 SGHDT and CDR2 YYEEEE. The CDR3 is made up of 15 amino acids. CDR3 in DNA: TGTGCCAGCAGCCTAATTCAAATACAGGGCTATGGCTACACCTTC. The encoded protein is CASSLIQIQGYGYTF.